The present T cell receptor beta chain was sequenced within a study of CD8 T cells in ankylosing spondylitis. Study-level findings and limits: Existing reports had already noted some motif variants in reactive arthritis synovial fluid and blood. It appeared that ankylosing spondylitis blood was characterized by a TCR beta motif of roughly 8 highly homologous variants. Clones that were linked to disease were CD8+ and were relatively rare in peripheral blood. Disease-linked clones reportedly showed significant enrichment in matched ankylosing spondylitis synovial fluid.

A single record per CDR3 protein comes from TCRdb applying MiXCR to the 5' RACE reads. The profile shows more than 600,000 distinct CDR3 sequences, roughly 19% of them singletons. The CDR3 is 14 residues long. V was trimmed by 6 bases and J by 2 bases, leaving 10 bases between them. About this clonotype itself: Its target is unknown.

The source of this sequence is a male donor with ankylosing spondylitis. The material sequenced was blood, either unsorted or a sorted T cell fraction (not recorded which). The chain joins TRBV12-3 or TRBV12-4 to TRBJ2-2; D is unresolved. The CDR3 DNA reads as TGTGCCAGCAGGTACCAGATTAACACCGGGGAGCTGTTTTTT. This sequence encodes CASRYQINTGELFF.